These T cell receptor beta chains were read from a single sample in a study of radiation and T cells in renal cell carcinoma. Sequenced by immunoSEQ multiplex PCR; TCRdb stores in-frame clones only, minus some. The table shows 70,000 or so clones, with about 81% occurring only once. Sample: blood, taken from a patient whose treatment included radiotherapy and nephrectomy. These receptor sequences come from a man between 60 and 75 years old with renal cell carcinoma. CDR3s include the opening cysteine and the closing phenylalanine or tryptophan. The D gene is left open where the match is weak. Clone size, where shown, is once, few, many, or a class for clones that have expanded.

-	TRBJ2-1	TRBD2	TRBV7-3	TGTGCCAGCAGCTTACTAGCGGGAGGGTACAATGAGCAGTTCTTC	CASSLLAGGYNEQFF
-	TRBJ2-7	-	TRBV19	TGTGCCAGTAGTATGGGATCCAGGGGGGTCTACGAGCAGTACTTC	CASSMGSRGVYEQYF
-	TRBJ2-3	TRBD2	TRBV6-1	TGTGCCAGCAGTGAACGTGAGCGGGAGACCGATACGCAGTATTTT	CASSERERETDTQYF
-	TRBJ1-1	-	TRBV6-5	TGTGCCAGCAGTTACTTTCCAGGTCGTACTGAAGCTTTCTTT	CASSYFPGRTEAFF
-	TRBJ2-7	-	TRBV7-9	TGTGCCAGCAGCAAGACACCCAGGCCATCTACCGAGCAGTACTTC	CASSKTPRPSTEQYF
-	TRBJ2-3	TRBD2	TRBV11-1	TGTGCCAGCAGCGACCGACTAGCGGCTAGCACAGATACGCAGTATTTT	CASSDRLAASTDTQYF
-	TRBJ1-2	-	TRBV28	TGTGCCAGCAGTCGGGGGGGTTACACCTTC	CASSRGGYTF
-	TRBJ2-3	-	TRBV5-1	TGCGCCAGGCCGTGGTTTGGGGATACGCAGTATTTT	CARPWFGDTQYF
-	TRBJ1-1	-	TRBV18	TGTGCCAGCTCACCAGGCAGGGCGAACACTGAAGCTTTCTTT	CASSPGRANTEAFF
-	TRBJ1-3	-	TRBV28	TGTGCCAGCAGTCTCCTAAGCAGCAACGGGAACACCATATATTTT	CASSLLSSNGNTIYF
-	TRBJ2-7	-	TRBV21-1	TGTGCCAGCAGGGGGACAGGGGGCCCCTACCGCCTCCTCTACGAGCAGTACTTC	CASRGTGGPYRLLYEQYF
-	TRBJ2-1	-	TRBV19	TGTGCCAGTAGGGGCACTGGAGATTACAATGAGCAGTTCTTC	CASRGTGDYNEQFF
-	TRBJ2-3	-	TRBV1	TGCACCAGCAGCCGTCCGGACGGGAGAAATACGCAGTATTTT	CTSSRPDGRNTQYF
few	TRBJ1-1	-	TRBV5-4	TGTGCCAGCAGCTTGCAGGGGAGGAACACTGAAGCTTTCTTT	CASSLQGRNTEAFF
once	TRBJ2-5	TRBD2	TRBV5-1	TGCGCCAGCGGAGGGGGGCTAGCGGGAGTTTCAGGAGGTCTCCTCCAAGAGACCCAGTACTTC	CASGGGLAGVSGGLLQETQYF
-	TRBJ2-7	-	TRBV4-3	TGCGCCAGCAGCCCCTCCGGGAGTCGCTCCTACGAGCAGTACTTC	CASSPSGSRSYEQYF
once	TRBJ1-1	-	TRBV28	TGTGCCACTCTTTCCCCGGGACAAGGGGGCACTGAAGCTTTCTTT	CATLSPGQGGTEAFF
-	TRBJ2-7	-	TRBV6-5	TGTGCCAGCAGTATGGTTATAACAGGGGCGGGGGAGCAGTACTTC	CASSMVITGAGEQYF
-	TRBJ1-4	-	TRBV6-1	TGTGCCAGCAGTGAAACAGGGTTGGGTGAAAAACTGTTTTTT	CASSETGLGEKLFF
-	TRBJ2-7	-	TRBV14	TGTGCCAGCAGTCGCGGACCCTACGAGCAGTACTTC	CASSRGPYEQYF
-	TRBJ2-7	-	TRBV28	TGTGCCAGCAGCTTTGAGGCACATACCTACGAGCAGTACTTC	CASSFEAHTYEQYF
-	TRBJ1-1	TRBD1	TRBV6-1	TGTGCCAGCAGTGCACAGGGGGTGGGTGAAGCTTTCTTT	CASSAQGVGEAFF
-	TRBJ1-5	-	TRBV7-8	TGTGCCAGCAGCTTCACAACAGGGAGCAATCAGCCCCAGCATTTT	CASSFTTGSNQPQHF
-	TRBJ1-5	-	TRBV27	TGTGCCAGCACCAGGAACAGGGACGTTAGCAATCAGCCCCAGCATTTT	CASTRNRDVSNQPQHF
-	TRBJ2-2	-	TRBV28	TGTGCCAGCACCCCCCCCGGGGCTTTCCCCACCGGGGAGCTGTTTTTT	CASTPPGAFPTGELFF
-	TRBJ2-7	-	TRBV2	TGTGCCAGCAGTGATTGGGAGTCCTACGAGCAGTACTTC	CASSDWESYEQYF